A selection of T cell receptor beta chains follows, all from one sample in a study of cytomegalovirus exposure and HLA in healthy donors. Libraries were prepared by immunoSEQ multiplex PCR; TCRdb keeps only in-frame clonotypes and omits some of them. The table has about 94,000 clones, around four fifths seen once. The sample consisted of PBMCs. The origin of the receptors is a woman aged 55-69 years in good health and CMV-seronegative. The CDR3 runs from the conserved cysteine through the conserved F or W. The D gene is left open where the match is weak. Clone size appears in some rows only: once, few, many, or a class for an expanded clone.

CASSQASGGTFTNTGELFF	TGCGCCAGCAGCCAAGCTAGCGGGGGGACATTCACGAACACCGGGGAGCTGTTTTTT	TRBD2	NA	TRBV4-1	TRBJ2-2
CSVDRQGANNEQFF	TGCAGCGTTGACCGACAGGGGGCTAACAATGAGCAGTTCTTC	TRBD1	NA	TRBV29-1	TRBJ2-1
CASSPSGTESYEQYF	TGTGCCAGCAGCCCTTCCGGGACAGAGTCCTACGAGCAGTACTTC	TRBD1	NA	TRBV7-2	TRBJ2-7
CASRGGGPDGYTF	TGTGCCAGCAGGGGAGGGGGGCCGGATGGCTACACCTTC	NA	NA	TRBV2	TRBJ1-2
CAISGTSGRQDEQFF	TGTGCCATCAGTGGGACTAGCGGGAGACAGGATGAGCAGTTCTTC	TRBD2	NA	TRBV10-3	TRBJ2-1
CASSDTGYEQYF	TGCGCCAGCAGTGACACAGGGTACGAGCAGTACTTC	NA	NA	TRBV10-2	TRBJ2-7
CASSRSGTGNTGELFF	TGTGCCAGCAGCCGATCAGGGACAGGGAACACCGGGGAGCTGTTTTTT	TRBD1	few	TRBV7-9	TRBJ2-2
CASSSRHTAQYF	TGTGCCAGCAGCTCGAGACACACCGCGCAGTACTTC	NA	NA	TRBV7-2	TRBJ2-7
CASSVDGQGNSPLHF	TGTGCCAGCAGCGTAGATGGGCAGGGGAATTCACCCCTCCACTTT	NA	NA	TRBV9	TRBJ1-6
CSVEDSKNIQYF	TGCAGCGTTGAAGATTCGAAAAACATTCAGTACTTC	NA	NA	TRBV29-1	TRBJ2-4
CASSFALSGANVLTF	TGTGCCAGCAGTTTTGCGCTCTCTGGGGCCAACGTCCTGACTTTC	NA	NA	TRBV28	TRBJ2-6
CASSYIDRGYYGYTF	TGTGCCAGCAGCTACATAGACAGGGGGTACTATGGCTACACCTTC	TRBD1	NA	TRBV5-6	TRBJ1-2
CASSFPFIVSASTDTQYF	TGTGCCAGCAGCTTTCCCTTTATTGTAAGCGCTAGCACAGATACGCAGTATTTT	NA	once	TRBV5-6	TRBJ2-3
CASRRGLENTEAFF	TGCGCCAGCAGAAGGGGGCTTGAGAACACTGAAGCTTTCTTT	TRBD1	NA	TRBV10-2	TRBJ1-1
CASWEGRRAFF	TGTGCCAGCTGGGAGGGAAGGAGAGCTTTCTTT	NA	NA	TRBV7-9	TRBJ1-1
CATSRGSGEAFF	TGTGCCACCAGCAGAGGTTCGGGTGAAGCTTTCTTT	NA	NA	TRBV15	TRBJ1-1
CASSIAGRPWETQYF	TGTGCCAGCAGTATAGCGGGGCGTCCTTGGGAGACCCAGTACTTC	TRBD2	NA	TRBV25-1	TRBJ2-5
CASSVAGGAHEQYF	TGTGCCAGCAGCGTAGCAGGAGGGGCCCACGAGCAGTACTTC	NA	few	TRBV9	TRBJ2-7
CASTREGGPGFF	TGTGCCAGCACCAGGGAGGGGGGTCCCGGGTTCTTC	NA	few	TRBV7-9	TRBJ2-1
CAISESLGLATYEQYF	TGTGCCATCAGTGAGTCGCTGGGACTAGCCACCTACGAGCAGTACTTC	TRBD2	NA	TRBV10-3	TRBJ2-7
CASSLDGISYEQYF	TGCGCCAGCAGCTTGGACGGGATCTCCTACGAGCAGTACTTC	NA	few	TRBV5-1	TRBJ2-7
CASSPSTPGGTEAFF	TGCGCCAGCAGCCCCTCTACCCCCGGGGGCACTGAAGCTTTCTTT	NA	NA	TRBV4-3	TRBJ1-1
CASSAGTGRSGYTF	TGTGCCAGCAGCGCCGGGACAGGGCGGTCTGGCTACACCTTC	TRBD1	few	TRBV25-1	TRBJ1-2
CASSLEPVYGYTF	TGCGCCAGCAGCTTGGAACCAGTCTATGGCTACACCTTC	NA	once	TRBV5-1	TRBJ1-2
CASSQGSSGDPYEQYF	TGCGCCAGCAGCCAAGGATCTAGCGGGGACCCCTACGAGCAGTACTTC	TRBD2	NA	TRBV4-1	TRBJ2-7
CASSHGTEAFF	TGCGCCAGCAGCCACGGGACAGAAGCTTTCTTT	NA	few	TRBV4-3	TRBJ1-1
CASSLARTGPTEAFF	TGTGCCAGCAGCTTGGCTCGGACAGGACCCACTGAAGCTTTCTTT	TRBD1	NA	TRBV5-4	TRBJ1-1
CASSLGGSGDEQYF	TGCGCCAGCAGCTTGGGCGGTAGCGGAGACGAGCAGTACTTC	NA	NA	TRBV5-1	TRBJ2-7